This entry describes one TCR beta chain. What it binds is unknown. Original data processing: ImmunoSEQ sequences covered only the junction and lacked quality scores; filtering therefore differed. The table came from immunoSEQ multiplex PCR; TCRdb's copy has only in-frame clones and leaves some out. V and J calls and clone size are those listed in that table; D and trimming were worked out from the DNA. The sample comprises millions of clones, 85% to 95% of which are singletons, and 0.1% to 0.15% rests with the top ten. The CDR3 contains 18 residues. Looked up from germline, CDR1 is SNHLY and CDR2 is FYNNEI. V was trimmed by 6 bases and J by 9 bases, leaving 30 bases between them. This sample was included in a study of shared clonotypes between healthy human individuals. Study-wide findings and caveats: Among donors, sharing of clonotypes was expected to be affected by sequencing depth.

This TCR was sampled from a young man in good health. The specimen sequenced was naive CD4+ T cells sorted from blood. Subset: CD45RA+ positively selected. This chain links TRBV2 with TRBJ2-1, with D perhaps TRBD1 (6 bases). The CDR3 region has the DNA TGTGCCAGCAGCCCAATAAGGTCGCCGGGACAAGCCAGAATTGAGCAGTTCTTC. Translation gives CASSPIRSPGQARIEQFF.